The 18 T cell receptor beta chains below come from one sample, sequenced in a study of T cells after posttransplantation cyclophosphamide. Assay used: immunoSEQ multiplex PCR; TCRdb lists only in-frame clones, some missing. The sample includes around 35,000 clones, none of them occurring once. Specimen: PBMCs. The source is a woman aged 45-65 years in good health and a related stem cell transplant donor.

V gene TRBV30 combines with J gene TRBJ1-2; no clear D. Germline assignment: CDR1 GTSNPN and CDR2 SVGIG (reference sequence). The CDR3 contains 12 residues. Trimming stripped 2 bases from V and 3 bases from J, with 7 bases between. The CDR3 is CAWSPRDYGYTF. The DNA for the CDR3 is TGTGCCTGGAGTCCCCGTGACTATGGCTACACCTTC.

This clone appeared a few times. The chain links TRBV7-8 to TRBJ2-3; 9 bases are a match to TRBD2. J was trimmed by 2 bases and V by 3 bases; bases with no gene match: 15. Germline values: CDR1 SGHVS, CDR2 FQNEAQ. The CDR3 is 19 amino acids. The CDR3 nucleotides are TGTGCCAGCAGCTTCTTTCCTAGGGGACTAGCAAGGGACACAGATACGCAGTATTTT. Its protein is CASSFFPRGLARDTDTQYF.

The table lists this clone with a few counts. The chain combines TRBV7-3 with TRBJ2-5; 10 nucleotides line up with TRBD2. The CDR3 totals 16 residues. Looked up from germline, CDR1 is SGHTA and CDR2 is FQGTGA. J gave up 2 bases and V 2 bases, and 5 bases lay outside the gene matches. The CDR3 region is CASSLGLAGVQETQYF. Here the CDR3 DNA reads TGTGCCAGCAGCTTAGGGCTAGCGGGAGTTCAAGAGACCCAGTACTTC.

In this sample, this clone turned up many times. In nucleotides, the CDR3 is TGCGCCAGCAGCTTTGTGGGGGGGGGCGATGAGCAGTTCTTC. Amino acid sequence: CASSFVGGGDEQFF. The V and J genes are TRBV5-1 and TRBJ2-1, with a weak D call TRBD2 (7 bases). The CDR3 consists of 14 residues. Germline CDR1 reads SGHRS; CDR2 reads YFSETQ. With 2 bases removed from V and 8 bases from J, the gap between germline ends came to 14 bases.

This clone was counted at least ten times. The J gene is TRBJ1-4, the V gene TRBV28; D is ambiguous. This CDR3 comprises 17 residues. The V gene's germline CDR1 is MDHEN and CDR2 SYDVKM. The V gene lost 5 bases and the J gene lost 0 bases, with 16 bases spanning the gap. CDR3 in amino acids: CASSAPAGTATNEKLFF. Here the CDR3 DNA reads TGTGCCAGCAGTGCCCCCGCAGGAACGGCAACTAATGAAAAACTGTTTTTT.

This clone was seen ten or more times. The chain combines TRBV10-3 with TRBJ2-3, with a possible D match to TRBD1 (6 bases). There are 14 residues in the CDR3. The ends were cut back, 6 bases at V and 2 bases at J, with 12 bases in the middle. CDR1 and CDR2 from the germline V gene are ENHRY and SYGVKD. The CDR3 DNA sequence: TGTGCCATCAGGGAGGACAGCACCACAGATACGCAGTATTTT. This translates into CAIREDSTTDTQYF.

This clone was picked up many times. The chain is built from TRBV4-2 and TRBJ2-7; 7 positions agree with TRBD2. J was trimmed by 4 bases and V by 4 bases; bases with no gene match: 13. Germline V CDR1 and CDR2: LGHNA, YNFKEQ. The CDR3 runs to 16 residues. In DNA form, the CDR3 reads TGTGCCAGCAGCCCCCCGGCGGCGGGAGCCATTTACGAGCAGTACTTC. It codes for CASSPPAAGAIYEQYF.

The table lists this clone with many counts. The chain joins TRBV4-3 to TRBJ2-5, with D unresolved. Germline-derived CDR1 and CDR2 are LGHNA and YSLEER. The CDR3 contains 15 residues. Trimming left V 4 bases short and J 0 bases short, with 12 bases between. CDR3 nucleotide sequence: TGCGCCAGCAGCCCTTCCACAGTGTACCAAGAGACCCAGTACTTC. Translating gives CASSPSTVYQETQYF.

This clone was seen a handful of times. The chain combines TRBV7-6 with TRBJ2-3, with D hard to call. The CDR3 is 13 residues long. V lost 6 bases and J 1 base, leaving 8 bases between the germline ends. CDR1 SGHVS and CDR2 FNYEAQ come from the germline V gene. In nucleotides, the CDR3 is TGTGCCAGCAGACTGACTCGCACAGATACGCAGTATTTT. As protein: CASRLTRTDTQYF.

This clone has at least ten counts. The rearrangement links TRBV27 to TRBJ1-1; D is unresolved. Trimming removed 1 base from V and 4 bases from J, with 7 bases in between. The CDR3 has 13 residues. Germline V gene data show CDR1 as MNHEY and CDR2 as SMNVEV (reference sequence). Written as DNA, the CDR3 is TGTGCCAGCAGTTTATATAGAGCCACTGAAGCTTTCTTT. Translated, it gives CASSLYRATEAFF.

This clone is large. V usage is TRBV27 and J usage is TRBJ2-1, with D possibly being TRBD2 (5 bases). The CDR3 contains 14 residues. V was pared by 6 bases and J by 1 base, with 10 bases between. CDR1 MNHEY and CDR2 SMNVEV come from the germline V gene (reference sequence). CDR3 nucleotide sequence: TGTGCCAGCAGCCTAGGAGGTTCCTACAATGAGCAGTTCTTC. Translated: CASSLGGSYNEQFF.

The table lists this clone with a few counts. The gene calls are TRBV6-5 and TRBJ2-2; the D is unclear. Deletions cut 6 bases from V and 4 bases from J, with 3 bases between. This CDR3 region has 11 residues. In germline, CDR1 is MNHEY, CDR2 SVGAGI. CDR3 sequence: CASRRTGELFF. The CDR3 DNA is TGTGCCAGCAGGCGCACCGGGGAGCTGTTTTTT.

This clone was recorded at least ten times. This sequence joins TRBV6-2 or TRBV6-3 and TRBJ2-1; 9 nucleotides agree with TRBD2. V lost 6 bases to trimming and J lost 15 bases; unmatched junction nucleotides: 12. Germline V CDR1 and CDR2: MNHEY, SVGEGT. The CDR3 length is 13 residues. Here the CDR3 reads CASRRLAVLAWFF. CDR3 coding DNA: TGTGCCAGCAGGCGACTAGCGGTCCTAGCTTGGTTCTTC.

This clone was counted ten times or more. The rearrangement uses TRBV7-2 and TRBJ2-1; D is possibly TRBD1 (6 bases). The CDR3 is made up of 14 amino acids. V lost 1 base and J lost 5, with 9 bases in between. CDR1 and CDR2 from the germline V gene are SGHTA and FQGNSA. The CDR3 coding sequence is TGTGCCAGCAGCTTAGACGCAGGGGACAATGAGCAGTTCTTC. This gives the protein CASSLDAGDNEQFF.

This clone was detected ten times or more. The CDR3 DNA sequence: TGTGCCAGCAGCGGTAATCTAAGGGGTGACAACAATGAGCAGTTCTTC. This translates into CASSGNLRGDNNEQFF. This chain uses TRBV7-2 with TRBJ2-1; perhaps TRBD1 as D (5 bases). This CDR3 has 16 amino acids. From germline, CDR1 is SGHTA and CDR2 FQGNSA. V shed 5 bases and J shed 5 bases, with 19 bases lying between them.

This chain uses TRBV7-3 with TRBJ2-5, with a tentative D call TRBD2 (6 bases). The CDR3 is 17 amino acids. V lost 1 base, J lost 4 bases, and 19 bases lay in between. Germline assignment: CDR1 SGHTA and CDR2 FQGTGA. The CDR3 is CASSLNFGGPVPETQYF. DNA for the CDR3: TGTGCCAGCAGCTTAAACTTCGGGGGACCGGTCCCAGAGACCCAGTACTTC.

This clone has a count of ten or more. The J gene is TRBJ2-2, the V gene TRBV9; TRBD1 agrees at 9 bases. Unmatched junction bases numbered 6, after V lost 2 bases and J lost 4 bases. The CDR3 has 16 residues. Germline CDR1 SGDLS, CDR2 YYNGEE. CDR3 sequence: CASSVRQGVSTGELFF. The CDR3 DNA sequence: TGTGCCAGCAGCGTCAGACAGGGGGTTAGCACCGGGGAGCTGTTTTTT.

This clone was picked up many times. The chain has TRBV5-6 and TRBJ2-7; 10 positions match TRBD2. Germline V gene sequence: CDR1 SGHDT, CDR2 YYEEEE. J gave up 1 base and V 4 bases, and 5 bases lay outside the gene matches. The CDR3 runs 15 residues. DNA of the CDR3: TGTGCCAGCAGCAGGAGGACTAGCGGTTCCTACGAGCAGTACTTC. It codes for CASSRRTSGSYEQYF.